Below, one T cell receptor (beta chain) is given with its context. Its cognate antigen is unknown. Germline V lookup: CDR1 SEHNR, CDR2 FQNEAQ (reference sequence). The trim removed 4 bases at V and 7 bases at J, leaving 8 bases unmatched. This CDR3 has 16 residues. This specimen belongs to a study of beta chain features in type 1 diabetes. The investigators reverse transcribed all of the isolated RNA, so they sequenced expressed TCRB transcripts. The average output of naive, central memory and regulatory T cell samples was several million reads. Only in-frame clones appear in the TCRdb table, and some are missing; sequencing was by immunoSEQ multiplex PCR. This table holds under 350,000 clones, roughly an eighth found once. Study-wide points: People with Type 1 diabetes carried modestly yet significantly shorter TCRB CDR3s in all four CD4+ subsets. More deletions and fewer insertions at VDJ junctions were found in patients with type 1 diabetes.

The TCR comes from a young man with type 1 diabetes. The chain carries TRBV7-9 and TRBJ2-1, with 12 bases aligning to TRBD2. The specimen was naive CD4+ T cells from blood. This CDR3 is CASSSPQTSGRNEQFF. The CDR3 DNA is TGTGCCAGCAGCTCCCCCCAGACTAGCGGGAGAAATGAGCAGTTCTTC.